This is a list of T cell receptor beta chains from one sample in a study of blood T cell repertoires in COVID-19. The data were produced by immunoSEQ multiplex PCR, yet TCRdb's version contains in-frame clones alone and is incomplete. The top ten hold roughly 15% of the sample, which has 43,000 or so clones, around 86% seen once. Sequenced: peripheral blood. The receptors come from a man between 60 and 75 years old with active or convalescent COVID-19. Each CDR3 is given with its conserved first and last residue. The order of the fields is V gene, J gene, clone size, D gene, CDR3 protein, CDR3 DNA. A D gene is named only where the DNA matches it firmly. The size field is filled for only some rows; it gives once, few, many or a size class.

TRBV7-2	TRBJ2-7	few	.	CASSFRTSSYEQYF	TGTGCCAGCAGCTTCCGGACAAGCTCCTACGAGCAGTACTTC
TRBV4-1	TRBJ1-6	.	TRBD1	CASSQEETGTWNSPLHF	TGCGCCAGCAGCCAAGAGGAGACAGGGACCTGGAATTCACCCCTCCACTTT
TRBV7-3	TRBJ2-3	.	.	CASSLHGGPEETTDTQYF	TGTGCCAGCAGCTTACACGGGGGGCCCGAAGAAACCACAGATACGCAGTATTTT
TRBV6-8	TRBJ1-4	once	.	CASTIREQGREKLFF	TGTGCCAGCACCATAAGGGAACAGGGAAGGGAAAAACTGTTTTTT
TRBV4-1	TRBJ2-2	.	.	CASSLTIQTNTGELFF	TGCGCCAGCAGCCTGACTATACAAACGAACACCGGGGAGCTGTTTTTT
TRBV6-5	TRBJ1-4	.	TRBD1	CASKTGANEKLFF	TGTGCCAGCAAGACAGGGGCTAATGAAAAACTGTTTTTT
TRBV4-1	TRBJ1-1	.	.	CASSQASGNTEAFF	TGCGCCAGCAGCCAAGCTTCAGGGAACACTGAAGCTTTCTTT
TRBV6-5	TRBJ1-2	.	TRBD1	CASSSGQLLYYTF	TGTGCCAGCAGTTCGGGACAGCTTTTATACTACACCTTC
TRBV9	TRBJ1-4	few	TRBD1	CASTPTETGGEKLFF	TGTGCCAGCACCCCGACCGAGACAGGGGGGGAAAAACTGTTTTTT
TRBV5-5	TRBJ1-3	few	.	CASSFRVSSGNTIYF	TGTGCCAGCAGCTTCCGGGTTAGCTCTGGAAACACCATATATTTT
TRBV2	TRBJ1-1	.	.	CASRADRLRDTEAFF	TGTGCCAGCAGAGCTGACAGGTTAAGAGACACTGAAGCTTTCTTT
TRBV5-1	TRBJ2-7	.	.	CASSPTGGYEQYF	TGCGCCAGCAGCCCGACAGGAGGCTACGAGCAGTACTTC
TRBV6-1	TRBJ1-1	.	.	CASTNPGAEAFF	TGTGCCAGCACCAACCCAGGGGCTGAAGCTTTCTTT
TRBV9	TRBJ1-2	.	.	CASSVDPTEYYGYTF	TGTGCCAGCAGCGTAGACCCCACAGAATACTATGGCTACACCTTC
TRBV9	TRBJ1-5	once	.	CASSVGQYDQPQHF	TGTGCCAGCAGCGTAGGACAGTACGATCAGCCCCAGCATTTT
TRBV27	TRBJ1-2	.	.	CASGKTGNYGYTF	TGTGCCAGCGGAAAGACGGGAAACTATGGCTACACCTTC
TRBV12-3/TRBV12-4	TRBJ2-1	.	.	CASSYRTHEQFF	TGTGCCAGCAGTTACCGGACTCATGAGCAGTTCTTC
TRBV28	TRBJ1-6	.	TRBD1	CASSSGQVYNSPLHF	TGTGCCAGCAGTTCCGGACAGGTATATAATTCACCCCTCCACTTT
TRBV28	TRBJ2-7	.	TRBD1	CASRPGTGSGLYEQYF	TGTGCCAGCCGTCCCGGGACAGGGTCCGGCCTCTACGAGCAGTACTTC
TRBV27	TRBJ1-6	once	.	CASSGTGWDSPLHF	TGTGCCAGCAGTGGAACAGGGTGGGATTCACCCCTCCACTTT
TRBV5-1	TRBJ2-7	.	TRBD1	CASRGQVENEQYF	TGCGCCAGCAGAGGACAGGTAGAGAACGAGCAGTACTTC
TRBV30	TRBJ1-1	.	.	CAWTYPGKDTEAFF	TGTGCCTGGACCTACCCAGGGAAGGACACTGAAGCTTTCTTT